The entry below describes one TCR beta chain. The data were obtained in a study of shared clonotypes between healthy human individuals. Only in-frame clones appear in the TCRdb table, and some are missing; sequencing was by immunoSEQ multiplex PCR. This table holds roughly 2,300,000 clones, less than 95% found once. The sequence was obtained from a young man in good health. Some clones in this sample may be carry-over from other donors' samples. Specimen: naive CD4+ T cells from PBMCs. Subset defined: CD45RA+ positively selected.

This CDR3 is CASSLPTGSLVGGYTF. The CDR3 nucleotides are TGTGCCAGCAGCCTCCCCACCGGGTCCCTAGTCGGCGGCTACACCTTC. The gene calls are TRBV4-2 and TRBJ1-2; no firm D call. Germline V lookup: CDR1 LGHNA, CDR2 YNFKEQ. CDR3 length: 16 residues. V was cut by 4 bases and J by 8 bases, with 23 bases left in between.